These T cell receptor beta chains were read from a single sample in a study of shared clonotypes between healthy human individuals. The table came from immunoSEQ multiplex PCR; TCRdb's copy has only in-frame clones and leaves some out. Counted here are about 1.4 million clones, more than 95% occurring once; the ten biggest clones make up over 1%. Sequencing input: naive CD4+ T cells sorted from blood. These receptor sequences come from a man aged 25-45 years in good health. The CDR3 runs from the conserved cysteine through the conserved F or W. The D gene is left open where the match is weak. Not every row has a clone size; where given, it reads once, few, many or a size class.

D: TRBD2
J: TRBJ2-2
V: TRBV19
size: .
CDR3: CASIPTGTSVTGELFF
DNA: TGTGCCAGTATCCCAACGGGGACTAGCGTCACCGGGGAGCTGTTTTTT

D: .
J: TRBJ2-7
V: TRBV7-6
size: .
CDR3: CASSRPPGGQGSNVYEQYF
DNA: TGTGCCAGCAGTCGTCCCCCCGGAGGGCAGGGGTCTAATGTCTACGAGCAGTACTTC

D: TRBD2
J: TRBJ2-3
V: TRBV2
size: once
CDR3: CASSPSGVGPDTQYF
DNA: TGTGCCAGCAGCCCTAGCGGGGTAGGGCCAGATACGCAGTATTTT

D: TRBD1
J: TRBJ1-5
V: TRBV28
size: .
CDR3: CASSGQGFLPQHF
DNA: TGTGCCAGCAGTGGACAGGGGTTTTTGCCCCAGCATTTT

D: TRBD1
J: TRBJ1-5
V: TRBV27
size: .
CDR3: CASSFTAGTGGQPQHF
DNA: TGTGCCAGCAGTTTTACGGCGGGGACAGGGGGACAGCCCCAGCATTTT

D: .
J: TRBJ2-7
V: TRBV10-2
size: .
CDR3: CASSVPSRYEQYF
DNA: TGCGCCAGCAGTGTCCCTAGCAGGTACGAGCAGTACTTC

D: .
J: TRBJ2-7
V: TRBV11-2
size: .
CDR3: CASSFSLMGEQYF
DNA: TGTGCCAGCAGCTTTTCCTTAATGGGCGAGCAGTACTTC

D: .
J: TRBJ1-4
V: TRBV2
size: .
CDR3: CASRARGFAPYEKLFF
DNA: TGTGCCAGCAGAGCTCGTGGATTTGCACCTTATGAAAAACTGTTTTTT

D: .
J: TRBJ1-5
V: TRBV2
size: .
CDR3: CASSGQPNQPQHF
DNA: TGTGCCAGCAGCGGACAGCCCAATCAGCCCCAGCATTTT

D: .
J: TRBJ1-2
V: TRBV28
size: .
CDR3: CASIPPWGSLDYGYTF
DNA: TGTGCCAGCATCCCTCCGTGGGGCAGTTTAGACTATGGCTACACCTTC

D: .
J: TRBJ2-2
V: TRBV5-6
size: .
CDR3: CASSLWGGELFF
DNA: TGTGCCAGCAGCTTGTGGGGCGGGGAGCTGTTTTTT

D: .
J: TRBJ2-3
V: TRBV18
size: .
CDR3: CASSLREGDTQYF
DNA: TGTGCCAGCTCCCTCAGGGAAGGAGATACGCAGTATTTT

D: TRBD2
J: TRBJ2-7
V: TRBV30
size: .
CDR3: CAWSKREHGEQYF
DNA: TGTGCCTGGAGTAAGCGGGAGCATGGGGAGCAGTACTTC

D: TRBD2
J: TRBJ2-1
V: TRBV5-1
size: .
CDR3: CASGGESYEQFF
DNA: TGCGCCAGCGGGGGGGAGAGCTATGAGCAGTTCTTC

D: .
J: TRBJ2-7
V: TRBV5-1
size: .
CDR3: CASSLLGETYEQYF
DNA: TGCGCCAGCAGCTTGCTTGGGGAAACCTACGAGCAGTACTTC

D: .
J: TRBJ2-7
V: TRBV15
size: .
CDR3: CATSRGPSSYEQYF
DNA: TGTGCCACCAGCAGAGGACCGAGCTCCTACGAGCAGTACTTC

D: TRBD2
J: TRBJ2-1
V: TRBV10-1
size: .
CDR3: CASSLAGAGYNEQFF
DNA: TGCGCCAGCAGCTTAGCGGGAGCGGGCTACAATGAGCAGTTCTTC

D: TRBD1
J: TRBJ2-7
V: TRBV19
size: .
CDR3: CASSILTGQGAFEQYF
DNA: TGTGCCAGTAGTATCCTTACCGGACAGGGGGCGTTCGAGCAGTACTTC

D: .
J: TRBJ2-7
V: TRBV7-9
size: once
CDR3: CASSPGLIYEQYF
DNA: TGTGCCAGCAGCCCAGGACTGATCTACGAGCAGTACTTC

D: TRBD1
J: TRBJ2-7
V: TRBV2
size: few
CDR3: CASTTTGGYEQYF
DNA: TGTGCCAGCACCACGACAGGGGGCTACGAGCAGTACTTC

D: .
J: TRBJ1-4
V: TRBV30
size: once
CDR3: CAWSVPDGRGEKLFF
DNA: TGTGCCTGGAGTGTACCTGACGGACGAGGTGAAAAACTGTTTTTT

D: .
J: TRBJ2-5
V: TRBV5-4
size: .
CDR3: CASSAPDLGTQYF
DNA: TGTGCCAGCAGCGCCCCGGACCTGGGGACCCAGTACTTC

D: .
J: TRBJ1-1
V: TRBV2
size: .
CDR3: CASSDLGLNTEAFF
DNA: TGTGCCAGCAGTGATTTGGGATTGAACACTGAAGCTTTCTTT

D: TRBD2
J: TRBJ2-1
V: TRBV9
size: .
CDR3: CASSVDTLAGVLVEQFF
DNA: TGTGCCAGCAGCGTAGATACCCTAGCGGGAGTTTTGGTTGAGCAGTTCTTC

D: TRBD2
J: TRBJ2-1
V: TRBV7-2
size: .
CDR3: CASRLAGGSYNEQFF
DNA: TGTGCCAGCAGACTAGCGGGAGGTTCCTACAATGAGCAGTTCTTC

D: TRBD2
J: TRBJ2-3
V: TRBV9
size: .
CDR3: CARRGAGGTDTQYF
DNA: TGTGCCAGAAGGGGAGCGGGAGGCACAGATACGCAGTATTTT

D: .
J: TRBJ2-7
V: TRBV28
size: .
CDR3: CASSPNQGRITYEQYF
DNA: TGTGCCAGCAGTCCAAATCAAGGACGGATTACCTACGAGCAGTACTTC

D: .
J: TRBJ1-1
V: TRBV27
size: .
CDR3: CASSSAPVFTEAFF
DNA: TGTGCCAGCAGTTCCGCCCCGGTTTTCACTGAAGCTTTCTTT

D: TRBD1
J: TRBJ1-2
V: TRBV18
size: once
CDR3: CASSPTGAPPLSGYGYTF
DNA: TGTGCCAGCTCACCCACAGGGGCCCCACCCCTCTCGGGCTATGGCTACACCTTC

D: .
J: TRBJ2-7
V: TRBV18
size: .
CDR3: CASSPSDNYEQYF
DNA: TGTGCCAGCTCACCCTCGGACAACTACGAGCAGTACTTC

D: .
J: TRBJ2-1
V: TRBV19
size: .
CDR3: CASSIGGALNEQFF
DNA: TGTGCCAGTAGTATAGGAGGGGCCCTGAATGAGCAGTTCTTC

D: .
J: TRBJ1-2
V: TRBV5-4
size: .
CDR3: CASSLLAGGKNYGYTF
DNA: TGTGCCAGCAGCTTGCTAGCTGGGGGAAAGAACTATGGCTACACCTTC

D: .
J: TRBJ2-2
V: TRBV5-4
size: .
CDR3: CASSEFGGWSAGELFF
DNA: TGTGCCAGCAGCGAATTTGGGGGGTGGAGCGCCGGGGAGCTGTTTTTT

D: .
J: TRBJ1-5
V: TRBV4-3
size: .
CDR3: CASSQDLRQAANVPQHF
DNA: TGCGCCAGCAGCCAAGACCTTAGACAGGCAGCTAATGTCCCCCAGCATTTT

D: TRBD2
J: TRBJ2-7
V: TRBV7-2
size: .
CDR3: CASSLRTSAYEQYF
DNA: TGTGCCAGCAGCTTGAGGACTAGCGCCTACGAGCAGTACTTC

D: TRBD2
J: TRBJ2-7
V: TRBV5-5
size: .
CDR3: CASSLVGGSYEQYF
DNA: TGTGCCAGCAGCTTGGTCGGCGGGAGCTACGAGCAGTACTTC

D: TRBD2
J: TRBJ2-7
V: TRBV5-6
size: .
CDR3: CASSLVFGRGHYEQYF
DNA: TGTGCCAGCAGCTTGGTGTTCGGGAGGGGTCATTACGAGCAGTACTTC

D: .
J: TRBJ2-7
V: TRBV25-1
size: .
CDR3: CASSGGTEQYF
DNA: TGTGCCAGCAGTGGAGGGACCGAGCAGTACTTC

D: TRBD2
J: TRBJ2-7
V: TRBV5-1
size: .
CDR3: CASSLASGSTDEQYF
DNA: TGCGCCAGCAGCTTGGCTAGCGGGAGTACAGACGAGCAGTACTTC

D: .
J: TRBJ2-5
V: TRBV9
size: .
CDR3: CASSVAGRGETQYF
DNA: TGTGCCAGCAGCGTAGCTGGGCGCGGGGAGACCCAGTACTTC

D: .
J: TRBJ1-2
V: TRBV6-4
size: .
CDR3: CASSDSPGRLAHGYTF
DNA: TGTGCCAGCAGTGACTCCCCTGGGCGGCTCGCTCATGGCTACACCTTC

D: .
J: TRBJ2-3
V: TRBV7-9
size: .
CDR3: CASSLTVYTDTQYF
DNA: TGTGCCAGCAGCTTGACAGTTTACACAGATACGCAGTATTTT

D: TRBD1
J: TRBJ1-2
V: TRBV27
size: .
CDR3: CASSPQTGPTNYGYTF
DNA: TGTGCCAGCAGTCCCCAGACAGGGCCAACTAACTATGGCTACACCTTC

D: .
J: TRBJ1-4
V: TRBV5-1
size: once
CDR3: CASSLDGYGNEKLFF
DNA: TGCGCCAGCAGCCTGGATGGGTACGGTAATGAAAAACTGTTTTTT

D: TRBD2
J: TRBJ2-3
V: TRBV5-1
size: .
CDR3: CASNTGTSGVSDTQYF
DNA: TGCGCCAGCAACACCGGGACTAGCGGGGTCAGTGATACGCAGTATTTT

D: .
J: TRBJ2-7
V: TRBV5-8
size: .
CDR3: CASPRAGINYEQYF
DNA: TGTGCCAGCCCCCGAGCTGGTATCAACTACGAGCAGTACTTC

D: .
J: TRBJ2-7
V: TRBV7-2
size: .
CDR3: CASSPSHKSSYEQYF
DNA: TGTGCCAGCAGCCCTAGCCACAAGAGCTCCTACGAGCAGTACTTC

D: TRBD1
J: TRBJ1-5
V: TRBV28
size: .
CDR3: CASSTQTGSQHF
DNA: TGTGCCAGCAGTACCCAGACAGGGTCCCAGCATTTT

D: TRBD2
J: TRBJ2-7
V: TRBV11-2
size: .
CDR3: CASSYSGSRYEQYF
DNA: TGTGCCAGCAGCTACAGCGGGAGCAGGTACGAGCAGTACTTC